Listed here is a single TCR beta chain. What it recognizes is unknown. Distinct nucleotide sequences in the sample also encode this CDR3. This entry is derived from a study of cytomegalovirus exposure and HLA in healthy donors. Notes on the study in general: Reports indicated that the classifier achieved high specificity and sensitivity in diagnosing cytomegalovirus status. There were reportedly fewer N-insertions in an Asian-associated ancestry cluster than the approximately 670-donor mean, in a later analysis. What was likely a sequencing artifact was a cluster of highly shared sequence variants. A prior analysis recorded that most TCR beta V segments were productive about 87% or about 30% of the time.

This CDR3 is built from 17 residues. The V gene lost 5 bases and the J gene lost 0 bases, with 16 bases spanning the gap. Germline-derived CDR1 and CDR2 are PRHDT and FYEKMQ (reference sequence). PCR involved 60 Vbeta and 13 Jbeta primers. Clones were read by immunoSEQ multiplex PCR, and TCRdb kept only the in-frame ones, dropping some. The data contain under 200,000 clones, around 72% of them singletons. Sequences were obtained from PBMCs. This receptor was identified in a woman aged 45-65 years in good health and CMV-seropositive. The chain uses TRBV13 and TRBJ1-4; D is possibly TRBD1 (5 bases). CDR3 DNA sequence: TGTGCCAGCAGCACCAAGGGGCAGGGCGCAACTAATGAAAAACTGTTTTTT. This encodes CASSTKGQGATNEKLFF.